The rows below give T cell receptor beta chains drawn from one sample of a study of Ad26.COV2.S vaccination and SARS-CoV-2 variants. Data came from immunoSEQ multiplex PCR; TCRdb stores just in-frame clones and leaves some out. The table has hundreds of thousands of clones, more than 70% seen once; the top ten hold about 1.5%. The specimen was peripheral blood, collected in a trial of Ad26.COV2.S vaccine versus placebo. The receptors here all came from a person between 18 and 65 years old who received the Ad26.COV2.S COVID-19 vaccine or a placebo. Each CDR3 is given with its conserved first and last residue. The order of the fields is D gene, V gene, clone size, J gene, CDR3 DNA, CDR3 protein. D genes are given only for firm matches. Not all rows give a size; the values are once, few, many and, for expanded clones, a class.

d_call: -
v_call: TRBV18
clone_size: -
j_call: TRBJ2-7
cdr3_nt: TGTGCCAGCTCACCTCCCACGTCCGGGACCGAGCAGTACTTC
cdr3_aa: CASSPPTSGTEQYF

d_call: -
v_call: TRBV2
clone_size: -
j_call: TRBJ1-2
cdr3_nt: TGTGCCAGCAGGTTCCGGTCGACCTCAGGCTATGGCTACACCTTC
cdr3_aa: CASRFRSTSGYGYTF

d_call: -
v_call: TRBV5-1
clone_size: -
j_call: TRBJ2-1
cdr3_nt: TGCGCCAGCAGCTTGGTCAGTCCCTACAATGAGCAGTTCTTC
cdr3_aa: CASSLVSPYNEQFF

d_call: -
v_call: TRBV5-1
clone_size: -
j_call: TRBJ1-1
cdr3_nt: TGCGCCAGCAGCTCGCCGGGAAACACTGAAGCTTTCTTT
cdr3_aa: CASSSPGNTEAFF

d_call: -
v_call: TRBV9
clone_size: -
j_call: TRBJ2-3
cdr3_nt: TGTGCCAGCAGCGTGGGGGAGGCACGCCTGCTCACAGATACGCAGTATTTT
cdr3_aa: CASSVGEARLLTDTQYF

d_call: TRBD2
v_call: TRBV9
clone_size: -
j_call: TRBJ2-7
cdr3_nt: TGTGCCAGCAGCGTAGAACCTAGCGGGGCTCCCTACGAGCAGTACTTC
cdr3_aa: CASSVEPSGAPYEQYF

d_call: TRBD1
v_call: TRBV25-1
clone_size: -
j_call: TRBJ2-5
cdr3_nt: TGTGCCAGCACCGGGCACGGGACAGGGAAAGAGACCCAGTACTTC
cdr3_aa: CASTGHGTGKETQYF

d_call: -
v_call: TRBV7-8
clone_size: -
j_call: TRBJ1-3
cdr3_nt: TGTGCCAGCAGCTTAGGGGCGGAGCTCTTCGGAAACACCATATATTTT
cdr3_aa: CASSLGAELFGNTIYF

d_call: TRBD1
v_call: TRBV27
clone_size: -
j_call: TRBJ1-2
cdr3_nt: TGTGCCAGCAGTCTCAGGGGGCGCTACACCTTC
cdr3_aa: CASSLRGRYTF

d_call: -
v_call: TRBV20-1
clone_size: -
j_call: TRBJ1-1
cdr3_nt: TGCAGTGAAACGAACACTGAAGCTTTCTTT
cdr3_aa: CSETNTEAFF

d_call: -
v_call: TRBV5-1
clone_size: -
j_call: TRBJ1-1
cdr3_nt: TGCGCCAGCAGCTTACCCCGGGCCGGCGTGGCTGAAGCTTTCTTT
cdr3_aa: CASSLPRAGVAEAFF

d_call: TRBD1
v_call: TRBV3-1/TRBV3-2
clone_size: -
j_call: TRBJ2-2
cdr3_nt: TGTGCCAGCAGCCAAGCTGACAGGGGGACTCCCGGGGAGCTGTTTTTT
cdr3_aa: CASSQADRGTPGELFF

d_call: TRBD2
v_call: TRBV7-2
clone_size: -
j_call: TRBJ2-3
cdr3_nt: TGTGCCAGCAGCAGGACTAGCGGAGCCCCAGATACGCAGTATTTT
cdr3_aa: CASSRTSGAPDTQYF

d_call: -
v_call: TRBV6-5
clone_size: -
j_call: TRBJ1-3
cdr3_nt: TGTGCCAGCAGTTACTCCTGGGTGAGGGGAAACACCATATATTTT
cdr3_aa: CASSYSWVRGNTIYF

d_call: -
v_call: TRBV7-8
clone_size: few
j_call: TRBJ2-5
cdr3_nt: TGTGCCAGCCTCCGGCGCCCAATTCACCAAGAGACCCAGTACTTC
cdr3_aa: CASLRRPIHQETQYF

d_call: -
v_call: TRBV12-3/TRBV12-4
clone_size: -
j_call: TRBJ2-5
cdr3_nt: TGTGCCAGCAGTTTTCTCGGGGAAGAGACCCAGTACTTC
cdr3_aa: CASSFLGEETQYF

d_call: -
v_call: TRBV29-1
clone_size: -
j_call: TRBJ1-1
cdr3_nt: TGCAGCACGGGAACAGCGAACACTGAAGCTTTCTTT
cdr3_aa: CSTGTANTEAFF

d_call: TRBD1
v_call: TRBV13
clone_size: -
j_call: TRBJ1-4
cdr3_nt: TGTGCCAGCAGCAGACGGGGACAGAATAATGAAAAACTGTTTTTT
cdr3_aa: CASSRRGQNNEKLFF

d_call: TRBD1
v_call: TRBV2
clone_size: -
j_call: TRBJ1-2
cdr3_nt: TGTGCCAGCAGACCTCCGGGACAGGTCTCGGGGTATGGCTACACCTTC
cdr3_aa: CASRPPGQVSGYGYTF

d_call: -
v_call: TRBV25-1
clone_size: -
j_call: TRBJ2-5
cdr3_nt: TGTGCCAGCAGAAGACAGGGAGGAGAGACCCAGTACTTC
cdr3_aa: CASRRQGGETQYF

d_call: -
v_call: TRBV20-1
clone_size: -
j_call: TRBJ1-2
cdr3_nt: TGCAGTGCCCGATCGGGGGGCTACACCTTC
cdr3_aa: CSARSGGYTF

d_call: -
v_call: TRBV5-1
clone_size: -
j_call: TRBJ1-5
cdr3_nt: TGCGCCAGCAGCATCGACGGGGGAGATGAGCCCCAGCATTTT
cdr3_aa: CASSIDGGDEPQHF

d_call: -
v_call: TRBV7-6
clone_size: once
j_call: TRBJ2-7
cdr3_nt: TGTGCCAGCAGCTCCGGGACCTCCGAGCAGTACTTC
cdr3_aa: CASSSGTSEQYF

d_call: -
v_call: TRBV3-1/TRBV3-2
clone_size: -
j_call: TRBJ2-3
cdr3_nt: TGTGCCAGCAGCCCGACGGGGGCGCACACAGATACGCAGTATTTT
cdr3_aa: CASSPTGAHTDTQYF

d_call: TRBD2
v_call: TRBV6-5
clone_size: -
j_call: TRBJ2-5
cdr3_nt: TGTGCCACTTCGACTAGCTCGTACCAAGAGACCCAGTACTTC
cdr3_aa: CATSTSSYQETQYF

d_call: TRBD2
v_call: TRBV10-3
clone_size: -
j_call: TRBJ2-5
cdr3_nt: TGTGCCGCCGGGGGGGCGGGAGAGTGGGAGACCCAGTACTTC
cdr3_aa: CAAGGAGEWETQYF

d_call: -
v_call: TRBV10-3
clone_size: -
j_call: TRBJ2-7
cdr3_nt: TGTGCCATCAGTGAAATGCCGGGGCCCTACGAGCAGTACTTC
cdr3_aa: CAISEMPGPYEQYF

d_call: -
v_call: TRBV2
clone_size: -
j_call: TRBJ2-1
cdr3_nt: TGTGCCAGCAGTGACCTCGCGGGGGCCGAGCAGTTCTTC
cdr3_aa: CASSDLAGAEQFF

d_call: -
v_call: TRBV15
clone_size: -
j_call: TRBJ1-5
cdr3_nt: TGTGCCACCAGCCCCTCCTTAGGTCGTCGGTCCGGATATAGCAATCAGCCCCAGCATTTT
cdr3_aa: CATSPSLGRRSGYSNQPQHF

d_call: -
v_call: TRBV12-3/TRBV12-4
clone_size: -
j_call: TRBJ1-5
cdr3_nt: TGTGCCAGCAGTCCCGGCAATCAGCCCCAGCATTTT
cdr3_aa: CASSPGNQPQHF

d_call: TRBD1
v_call: TRBV12-3/TRBV12-4
clone_size: -
j_call: TRBJ2-3
cdr3_nt: TGTGCCAGCGAAGGGGGCCGCACAGATACGCAGTATTTT
cdr3_aa: CASEGGRTDTQYF

d_call: TRBD1
v_call: TRBV24-1
clone_size: few
j_call: TRBJ1-3
cdr3_nt: TGTGCCACCAGTGACCCTCGGGACAGATTGGGCAACACCATATATTTT
cdr3_aa: CATSDPRDRLGNTIYF

d_call: -
v_call: TRBV2
clone_size: -
j_call: TRBJ1-1
cdr3_nt: TGTGCCAGCAGTGCTGACCGAAACACTGAAGCTTTCTTT
cdr3_aa: CASSADRNTEAFF

d_call: TRBD2
v_call: TRBV20-1
clone_size: -
j_call: TRBJ2-2
cdr3_nt: TGCAGTGCTAGTGATAGCGGGAGTGTAGCCGGGGAGCTGTTTTTT
cdr3_aa: CSASDSGSVAGELFF

d_call: TRBD1
v_call: TRBV9
clone_size: -
j_call: TRBJ1-1
cdr3_nt: TGTGCCAGCAGCCCGAGGGACAGGCGGAACACTGAAGCTTTCTTT
cdr3_aa: CASSPRDRRNTEAFF

d_call: TRBD2
v_call: TRBV14
clone_size: -
j_call: TRBJ2-1
cdr3_nt: TGTGCCAGCAGCCAAGGCCGGGCGCCCCGTATTAGCGGGAGTAGGTATGAGCAGTTCTTC
cdr3_aa: CASSQGRAPRISGSRYEQFF

d_call: TRBD2
v_call: TRBV11-2
clone_size: -
j_call: TRBJ2-5
cdr3_nt: TGTGCCAGCAGCTTAGAGTTTGTCCTAGCGGATATTATAGAGACCCAGTACTTC
cdr3_aa: CASSLEFVLADIIETQYF

d_call: TRBD1
v_call: TRBV5-4
clone_size: -
j_call: TRBJ2-2
cdr3_nt: TGTGCCAGCAGCTTGCATGACAGGGAGATCGGGGAGCTGTTTTTT
cdr3_aa: CASSLHDREIGELFF

d_call: -
v_call: TRBV7-9
clone_size: once
j_call: TRBJ2-6
cdr3_nt: TGTGCCAGCAGCCCAGTTACGGCTGGGGCCAACGTCCTGACTTTC
cdr3_aa: CASSPVTAGANVLTF